The T cell receptor (beta chain) under discussion was sequenced for a study of blood T cell repertoires in COVID-19. Looking at the study overall: Acute-phase and convalescent COVID-19 samples originated in the United States, Italy and Spain.

Germline lookup yields CDR1 SEHNR and CDR2 FQNEAQ (reference sequence). This CDR3 is 14 amino acids long. V dropped 5 bases and J dropped 7; count of bases not matched to a gene: 5. Enrolled through a virtual design, the participants were between roughly 18 and 90 years of age and came from about two dozen US areas. Participants were placed into cohorts based on the clinical history they reported. Authors' processing steps: The assay estimated nucleated cells by amplifying reference gene primers. The assay was immunoSEQ multiplex PCR, and TCRdb's table has in-frame clones only and misses some. The V and J calls and clone size were taken over from that table, and D and trimming were inferred from the DNA. The sample gives approximately 270,000 clones, approximately 90% of which show up once; approximately 4% is in the top ten.

The sample taken for sequencing was PBMCs or T cells enriched from blood (not recorded which). The source of this sequence is a woman aged 25 to 39 with acute COVID-19. The chain joins TRBV7-9 to TRBJ1-4, with 9 bases matching TRBD1. This CDR3 is CASSADRGSEKLFF. The DNA of the CDR3 is TGTGCCAGCAGCGCGGACAGGGGAAGTGAAAAACTGTTTTTT.